The sequence of this T cell receptor (beta chain) was determined in a study of T cell responses to AZD1222 COVID-19 vaccine. The V gene lost 2 bases and the J gene lost 7 bases, with 15 bases spanning the gap. The CDR3 covers 16 residues. The germline V gene encodes CDR1 MNHEY and CDR2 SMNVEV (reference sequence). Produced via immunoSEQ multiplex PCR; TCRdb's table is partial and in-frame only. This sample has fewer than 100,000 clones, with around 85% found just once. General study points: In a largely white British group with more females than males, clonal diversity was possibly underestimated. The study found vaccine-associated CD4 TCRs spanning spike, dominant at 160-218 and 743-854.

With respect to this clone: The antigen remains unidentified.

Pooled samples include second doses given at about 4 or 12 weeks. The sample was peripheral blood, taken 28 days after the second AZD1222 dose. The TCR comes from an adult who received the AZD1222 COVID-19 vaccine. V usage is TRBV27 and J usage is TRBJ1-6, with a weak D call TRBD1 (6 bases). The CDR3 bases are TGTGCCAGCAGTTTAGAAGGGGGGAGGGGAAATTCACCCCTCCACTTT. Translated: CASSLEGGRGNSPLHF.